The rows below give T cell receptor beta chains drawn from one sample of a study of blood T cell repertoires in COVID-19. Method: immunoSEQ multiplex PCR; TCRdb's copy keeps in-frame clones and lacks some. This table holds about 250,000 clones, about four fifths found once. Sequenced: PBMCs or T cells enriched from blood (not recorded which). Receptor source: a man aged 35-49 years who had been exposed to COVID-19. Both conserved end residues are part of each CDR3. The order of the fields is J gene, D gene, clone size, V gene, CDR3 protein, CDR3 DNA. The D gene is left open where the match is weak. Where a row states a size, it is once, few, many or the class of an expanded clone; other rows omit it.

j_gene: TRBJ2-7
d_gene: TRBD2
abundance: .
v_gene: TRBV11-1
CDR3aa: CASSLEAGVDEQYF
CDR3nt: TGTGCCAGCAGCTTAGAGGCGGGAGTGGACGAGCAGTACTTC

j_gene: TRBJ2-5
d_gene: TRBD2
abundance: .
v_gene: TRBV28
CDR3aa: CASSSGLAGVSQETQYF
CDR3nt: TGTGCCAGCAGCTCAGGACTAGCGGGAGTTTCCCAAGAGACCCAGTACTTC

j_gene: TRBJ1-2
d_gene: TRBD1
abundance: .
v_gene: TRBV7-9
CDR3aa: CASSVEGAWGYTF
CDR3nt: TGTGCCAGCAGCGTGGAGGGGGCTTGGGGCTACACCTTC

j_gene: TRBJ1-3
d_gene: .
abundance: .
v_gene: TRBV4-2
CDR3aa: CASSQEPTSGNTIYF
CDR3nt: TGTGCCAGCAGCCAAGAGCCTACCTCTGGAAACACCATATATTTT

j_gene: TRBJ1-6
d_gene: .
abundance: .
v_gene: TRBV5-5
CDR3aa: CASSPGSYNSPLHF
CDR3nt: TGTGCCAGCAGTCCGGGCTCCTATAATTCACCCCTCCACTTT

j_gene: TRBJ2-3
d_gene: TRBD1
abundance: .
v_gene: TRBV9
CDR3aa: CASSKGTVQRDTQYF
CDR3nt: TGTGCCAGCAGCAAAGGGACAGTCCAGCGAGATACGCAGTATTTT

j_gene: TRBJ2-5
d_gene: .
abundance: .
v_gene: TRBV7-9
CDR3aa: CASSFRGYETQYF
CDR3nt: TGTGCCAGCAGCTTTCGGGGATACGAGACCCAGTACTTC

j_gene: TRBJ1-5
d_gene: .
abundance: .
v_gene: TRBV7-2
CDR3aa: CASSSKVGGNQPQHF
CDR3nt: TGTGCCAGCAGCTCGAAGGTAGGAGGTAATCAGCCCCAGCATTTT

j_gene: TRBJ2-2
d_gene: .
abundance: .
v_gene: TRBV19
CDR3aa: CASSIGQFTGELFF
CDR3nt: TGTGCCAGTAGTATAGGTCAATTCACCGGGGAGCTGTTTTTT

j_gene: TRBJ2-7
d_gene: TRBD1
abundance: .
v_gene: TRBV5-6
CDR3aa: CASADRGGSSYEQYF
CDR3nt: TGTGCCAGCGCGGACAGGGGCGGAAGCTCCTACGAGCAGTACTTC

j_gene: TRBJ1-1
d_gene: TRBD1
abundance: .
v_gene: TRBV5-1
CDR3aa: CASTPGQGLGNTEAFF
CDR3nt: TGCGCCAGCACACCGGGACAGGGATTAGGGAACACTGAAGCTTTCTTT

j_gene: TRBJ2-3
d_gene: TRBD2
abundance: .
v_gene: TRBV7-8
CDR3aa: CASKPTGGVDTQYF
CDR3nt: TGTGCCAGCAAGCCTACGGGGGGGGTAGATACGCAGTATTTT

j_gene: TRBJ2-1
d_gene: TRBD2
abundance: .
v_gene: TRBV7-9
CDR3aa: CASAPYGLALNEQFF
CDR3nt: TGTGCCAGCGCGCCATACGGACTAGCCCTCAATGAGCAGTTCTTC

j_gene: TRBJ1-2
d_gene: .
abundance: .
v_gene: TRBV4-2
CDR3aa: CASSQDLRGYGYTF
CDR3nt: TGTGCCAGCAGCCAAGATCTCAGAGGGTATGGCTACACCTTC

j_gene: TRBJ1-1
d_gene: .
abundance: .
v_gene: TRBV10-2
CDR3aa: CATVDIKGEAFF
CDR3nt: TGCGCCACCGTCGATATTAAGGGGGAAGCTTTCTTT

j_gene: TRBJ2-7
d_gene: TRBD2
abundance: .
v_gene: TRBV19
CDR3aa: CASSEPSGTSSYEQYF
CDR3nt: TGTGCCAGTAGTGAACCTAGCGGGACAAGCTCCTACGAGCAGTACTTC

j_gene: TRBJ2-3
d_gene: .
abundance: .
v_gene: TRBV2
CDR3aa: CASSDGGIGADTQYF
CDR3nt: TGTGCCAGCAGTGACGGAGGGATTGGCGCAGATACGCAGTATTTT

j_gene: TRBJ1-2
d_gene: .
abundance: .
v_gene: TRBV2
CDR3aa: CASSESAWGGYTF
CDR3nt: TGTGCCAGCAGTGAATCGGCATGGGGCGGCTACACCTTC

j_gene: TRBJ2-3
d_gene: TRBD2
abundance: once
v_gene: TRBV24-1
CDR3aa: CATSAGTSGSTDTQYF
CDR3nt: TGTGCCACCAGTGCCGGGACTAGCGGGAGCACAGATACGCAGTATTTT

j_gene: TRBJ2-1
d_gene: TRBD2
abundance: .
v_gene: TRBV18
CDR3aa: CASSPKGLAVSNEQFF
CDR3nt: TGTGCCAGCTCACCTAAGGGACTAGCGGTAAGCAATGAGCAGTTCTTC

j_gene: TRBJ2-2
d_gene: .
abundance: .
v_gene: TRBV6-6
CDR3aa: CASTDSGNTGELFF
CDR3nt: TGTGCCAGCACCGATAGCGGAAATACCGGGGAGCTGTTTTTT

j_gene: TRBJ1-2
d_gene: .
abundance: .
v_gene: TRBV7-9
CDR3aa: CASSLVSANYGYTF
CDR3nt: TGTGCCAGCAGCTTAGTGTCGGCTAACTATGGCTACACCTTC

j_gene: TRBJ1-4
d_gene: .
abundance: once
v_gene: TRBV19
CDR3aa: CASSLREGEKLFF
CDR3nt: TGTGCCAGTAGTCTCAGGGAAGGAGAAAAACTGTTTTTT

j_gene: TRBJ1-2
d_gene: .
abundance: .
v_gene: TRBV6-5
CDR3aa: CASSSLAGRNNDGYTF
CDR3nt: TGTGCCAGCAGTTCTCTAGCGGGCAGGAACAACGATGGCTACACCTTC

j_gene: TRBJ1-5
d_gene: .
abundance: .
v_gene: TRBV2
CDR3aa: CASSGAAQPQHF
CDR3nt: TGTGCCAGCAGCGGAGCGGCTCAGCCCCAGCATTTT

j_gene: TRBJ2-1
d_gene: TRBD2
abundance: .
v_gene: TRBV7-8
CDR3aa: CASRPRGSGENNEQFF
CDR3nt: TGTGCCAGCAGACCTCGAGGTAGCGGGGAAAACAATGAGCAGTTCTTC

j_gene: TRBJ2-5
d_gene: TRBD2
abundance: .
v_gene: TRBV18
CDR3aa: CASSLNTIPGLAGETQYF
CDR3nt: TGTGCCAGCTCCCTAAACACGATTCCGGGACTAGCGGGAGAGACCCAGTACTTC

j_gene: TRBJ1-1
d_gene: .
abundance: .
v_gene: TRBV5-1
CDR3aa: CASSLATAHEAFF
CDR3nt: TGCGCCAGCAGCTTGGCGACAGCCCATGAAGCTTTCTTT

j_gene: TRBJ2-3
d_gene: TRBD1
abundance: .
v_gene: TRBV25-1
CDR3aa: CASSGGQGFTQYF
CDR3nt: TGTGCCAGCAGTGGGGGACAGGGGTTCACGCAGTATTTT

j_gene: TRBJ2-2
d_gene: TRBD2
abundance: .
v_gene: TRBV5-1
CDR3aa: CASSSGLAGGSGAGELFF
CDR3nt: TGCGCCAGCAGCTCGGGACTAGCGGGAGGAAGTGGTGCCGGGGAGCTGTTTTTT

j_gene: TRBJ1-1
d_gene: .
abundance: few
v_gene: TRBV3-1/TRBV3-2
CDR3aa: CASSPLLRNTEAFF
CDR3nt: TGTGCCAGCAGCCCTCTATTGCGGAACACTGAAGCTTTCTTT

j_gene: TRBJ1-3
d_gene: .
abundance: .
v_gene: TRBV3-1/TRBV3-2
CDR3aa: CASSQELSGNTIYF
CDR3nt: TGTGCCAGCAGCCAAGAACTCTCTGGAAACACCATATATTTT

j_gene: TRBJ2-1
d_gene: .
abundance: .
v_gene: TRBV7-3
CDR3aa: CASSLAPTNEQFF
CDR3nt: TGTGCCAGCAGCCTTGCGCCAACCAATGAGCAGTTCTTC

j_gene: TRBJ2-7
d_gene: .
abundance: once
v_gene: TRBV12-3/TRBV12-4
CDR3aa: CASSGTGFHEQYF
CDR3nt: TGTGCCAGCAGTGGTACAGGGTTCCACGAGCAGTACTTC

j_gene: TRBJ2-7
d_gene: .
abundance: .
v_gene: TRBV5-1
CDR3aa: CASGAGSGGYEQYF
CDR3nt: TGCGCCAGCGGTGCCGGCAGCGGCGGCTACGAGCAGTACTTC

j_gene: TRBJ1-2
d_gene: TRBD1
abundance: .
v_gene: TRBV2
CDR3aa: CASILTGTGERGYTF
CDR3nt: TGTGCCAGCATATTGACCGGGACAGGGGAACGTGGCTACACCTTC

j_gene: TRBJ1-1
d_gene: .
abundance: .
v_gene: TRBV9
CDR3aa: CASTGSGQLEAFF
CDR3nt: TGTGCCAGCACCGGGAGCGGGCAGCTTGAAGCTTTCTTT

j_gene: TRBJ2-3
d_gene: TRBD2
abundance: .
v_gene: TRBV5-1
CDR3aa: CASSFGEGTSIDTQYF
CDR3nt: TGCGCCAGCAGCTTTGGGGAGGGGACTAGCATAGATACGCAGTATTTT

j_gene: TRBJ1-5
d_gene: .
abundance: .
v_gene: TRBV5-8
CDR3aa: CASSLSYQPQHF
CDR3nt: TGTGCCAGCAGCTTGTCCTATCAGCCCCAGCATTTT

j_gene: TRBJ1-5
d_gene: .
abundance: .
v_gene: TRBV30
CDR3aa: CAWSLAGAGGQPQHF
CDR3nt: TGTGCCTGGAGTTTGGCAGGGGCCGGTGGGCAGCCCCAGCATTTT

j_gene: TRBJ2-3
d_gene: TRBD2
abundance: .
v_gene: TRBV25-1
CDR3aa: CASTSSGPTDTQYF
CDR3nt: TGTGCCAGCACGAGTAGCGGGCCCACAGATACGCAGTATTTT

j_gene: TRBJ1-6
d_gene: .
abundance: once
v_gene: TRBV27
CDR3aa: CASRGQGNSPLHF
CDR3nt: TGTGCCAGCAGGGGTCAGGGAAATTCACCCCTCCACTTT

j_gene: TRBJ1-2
d_gene: TRBD1
abundance: .
v_gene: TRBV28
CDR3aa: CASSPGQGNYGYTF
CDR3nt: TGTGCCAGCAGTCCCGGACAGGGAAACTATGGCTACACCTTC

j_gene: TRBJ2-7
d_gene: TRBD1
abundance: few
v_gene: TRBV30
CDR3aa: CAWTPSGQGRIEQYF
CDR3nt: TGTGCCTGGACTCCTTCTGGACAGGGAAGAATCGAGCAGTACTTC

j_gene: TRBJ1-5
d_gene: .
abundance: once
v_gene: TRBV5-8
CDR3aa: CASSLEHSNQPQHF
CDR3nt: TGTGCCAGCAGCTTGGAACATTCGAATCAGCCCCAGCATTTT

j_gene: TRBJ2-7
d_gene: TRBD1
abundance: .
v_gene: TRBV29-1
CDR3aa: CSVEIRDRGYEQYF
CDR3nt: TGCAGCGTTGAAATACGGGACAGGGGTTACGAGCAGTACTTC

j_gene: TRBJ1-2
d_gene: TRBD1
abundance: .
v_gene: TRBV6-5
CDR3aa: CASGTENGYTF
CDR3nt: TGTGCCAGCGGGACAGAAAATGGCTACACCTTC

j_gene: TRBJ2-2
d_gene: .
abundance: .
v_gene: TRBV7-6
CDR3aa: CASNRGLSSGELFF
CDR3nt: TGTGCCAGCAACCGTGGGCTTTCCAGCGGGGAGCTGTTTTTT

j_gene: TRBJ1-1
d_gene: .
abundance: many
v_gene: TRBV24-1
CDR3aa: CATKGVVIEAFF
CDR3nt: TGTGCCACCAAGGGGGTAGTAATTGAAGCTTTCTTT

j_gene: TRBJ2-7
d_gene: .
abundance: .
v_gene: TRBV12-3/TRBV12-4
CDR3aa: CASSQTRDEQYF
CDR3nt: TGTGCCAGCAGTCAGACTCGAGACGAGCAGTACTTC

j_gene: TRBJ2-1
d_gene: .
abundance: .
v_gene: TRBV19
CDR3aa: CASSIDQDRGGGEQFF
CDR3nt: TGTGCCAGTAGTATAGATCAAGACAGGGGAGGGGGTGAGCAGTTCTTC

j_gene: TRBJ1-6
d_gene: .
abundance: .
v_gene: TRBV3-1/TRBV3-2
CDR3aa: CASSQVPPDSPLHF
CDR3nt: TGTGCCAGCAGCCAAGTACCTCCAGATTCACCCCTCCACTTT

j_gene: TRBJ2-7
d_gene: .
abundance: .
v_gene: TRBV7-2
CDR3aa: CASSLQLTSSIVYEQYF
CDR3nt: TGTGCCAGCAGCCTCCAACTTACTAGCTCGATCGTGTACGAGCAGTACTTC

j_gene: TRBJ1-2
d_gene: .
abundance: few
v_gene: TRBV7-9
CDR3aa: CASSLEGYTGGYTF
CDR3nt: TGTGCCAGCAGCTTAGAAGGGTATACAGGAGGCTACACCTTC

j_gene: TRBJ1-2
d_gene: .
abundance: .
v_gene: TRBV5-1
CDR3aa: CASLGQSQQYGYTF
CDR3nt: TGCGCCTCCCTGGGGCAATCACAGCAGTATGGCTACACCTTC

j_gene: TRBJ1-6
d_gene: TRBD1
abundance: .
v_gene: TRBV2
CDR3aa: CASSGQGSYNSPLHF
CDR3nt: TGTGCCAGTTCGGGACAGGGTTCCTATAATTCACCCCTCCACTTT

j_gene: TRBJ2-5
d_gene: .
abundance: .
v_gene: TRBV5-1
CDR3aa: CASSLAISPGETQYF
CDR3nt: TGCGCCAGCAGCTTGGCTATCTCTCCGGGGGAGACCCAGTACTTC

j_gene: TRBJ2-2
d_gene: .
abundance: .
v_gene: TRBV3-1/TRBV3-2
CDR3aa: CASSPQGGGIFRELFF
CDR3nt: TGTGCCAGCAGCCCGCAGGGAGGGGGAATTTTCCGGGAGCTGTTTTTT

j_gene: TRBJ2-3
d_gene: .
abundance: .
v_gene: TRBV19
CDR3aa: CASSKGERSRGGTDTQYF
CDR3nt: TGTGCCAGTAGCAAGGGGGAGCGGTCTAGAGGTGGGACAGATACGCAGTATTTT

j_gene: TRBJ2-7
d_gene: TRBD2
abundance: many
v_gene: TRBV4-1
CDR3aa: CASSREGGSYEQYF
CDR3nt: TGCGCCAGCAGCCGGGAGGGCGGGAGCTACGAGCAGTACTTC